This TCR beta chain was captured by sequencing in a study of blood T cells in healthy people across ages. Study-wide points: Expanded clonotype shifts may have been confounded, as the donors had an unknown CMV status. Roughly linear declines in TCR beta diversity per million T cells occurred with age.

To note about this clonotype: Its matching antigen is unknown.

A J-beta primer mix and a sample-barcoded 5' primer were used in a second PCR of about 7 to 12 cycles. Through a template-switch adaptor with 12 random nucleotides, each cDNA molecule received a tag. Researchers report that each sample yielded at least 2.5 million CDR3-containing paired-end reads. One entry per CDR3 protein, called by TCRdb with MiXCR from the 5' RACE reads. The repertoire holds hundreds of thousands of distinct CDR3 sequences, with over 40% as singletons. The CDR3 extends over 13 amino acids. V was trimmed by 2 bases and J by 6 bases, leaving 10 bases between them. This receptor was identified in an elderly woman in good health. Sequenced sample: blood. The chain employs TRBV12-3 or TRBV12-4 and TRBJ1-2, with D maybe TRBD1 (5 bases). CDR3 bases: TGTGCCAGCAGTTTATCCAGGGAGGATGGCTACACCTTC. It yields the protein CASSLSREDGYTF.